A single sample gave rise to the 2 T cell receptor beta chains below, sequenced in a study of T cells after yellow fever vaccination. MiXCR, applied by TCRdb to the 5' RACE reads, yields one record per CDR3 protein. The sample records about 350,000 distinct CDR3 sequences, 12% being singletons. The specimen comprised CD4+ T cells sorted from PBMCs, sampled 15 days after the yellow fever booster vaccination. Receptor source: a young man who received the YFV17D yellow fever vaccine.

V is TRBV6-1 and J is TRBJ2-3, with 8 bases that match TRBD1. The germline CDR1 and CDR2 sequences are MNHNS and SASEGT. This CDR3 has 15 residues. V was pared by 6 bases and J by 1 base, with 6 bases of the junction left unmatched. CDR3 sequence: CASSLDRVGTDTQYF. CDR3 coding DNA: TGTGCCAGCAGCCTGGACAGGGTGGGCACAGATACGCAGTATTTT.

V usage is TRBV7-2 and J usage is TRBJ2-1; 8 bases map to TRBD1. CDR1 is SGHTA, CDR2 FQGNSA, per germline. The V and J ends lost 2 bases and 6 bases, in that order; junction bases with no gene match: 9. This CDR3 has 16 amino acids. In nucleotides, the CDR3 is TGTGCCAGCAGCTTATGGGGACAGGCGTCCGTCAATGAGCAGTTCTTC. This translates into CASSLWGQASVNEQFF.